These T cell receptor beta chains were read from a single sample in a study of cytomegalovirus exposure and HLA in healthy donors. TCRdb's table, derived via immunoSEQ multiplex PCR, lists solely in-frame clones and lacks some. The sample includes about 130,000 clones, more than 65% of them seen just once. What was sequenced was PBMCs. These receptors all stem from a woman aged 18-29 years in good health and CMV-seropositive. Both conserved end residues are part of each CDR3. The order of the fields is J gene, D gene, clone size, V gene, CDR3 DNA, CDR3 protein. D genes are given only for firm matches. A clone size is listed for some rows: how often the clone was seen (once, few, many), or a class if it is expanded.

TRBJ2-1 | NA | NA | TRBV7-9 | TGTTCCAGCAGCCTTATGGGGACATTCTACAATGAGCAGTTCTTC | CSSSLMGTFYNEQFF
TRBJ2-1 | NA | NA | TRBV6-1 | TGTGCCAGCAGTGTTGTGGACGGGGGCTCCTACAATGAGCAGTTCTTC | CASSVVDGGSYNEQFF
TRBJ1-6 | NA | few | TRBV9 | TGTGCCAGCAGCGCATCGGGGGGGAATTCACCCCTCCACTTT | CASSASGGNSPLHF
TRBJ1-1 | NA | NA | TRBV5-4 | TGTGCCAGCAGCCCAACAGGGAACACTGAAGCTTTCTTT | CASSPTGNTEAFF
TRBJ2-5 | NA | NA | TRBV5-1 | TGCGCCAGCAGTTTGGAGGCTGGGGCCGGGGAGACCCAGTACTTC | CASSLEAGAGETQYF
TRBJ1-1 | TRBD1 | NA | TRBV7-3 | TGTGCCAGCAGCTCAGGACAGGTGGTCACTGAAGCTTTCTTT | CASSSGQVVTEAFF
TRBJ1-2 | NA | NA | TRBV7-9 | TGTGCCAGCAGCTTAGTGTGGGGAGATGACTATGGCTACACCTTC | CASSLVWGDDYGYTF
TRBJ2-5 | TRBD2 | NA | TRBV4-1 | TGCGCCAGCAGCCAAGGAGGACTAGCGGGGTATGGGGAGACCCAGTACTTC | CASSQGGLAGYGETQYF
TRBJ2-1 | TRBD1 | NA | TRBV6-5 | TGTGCCAGCAGTCGTCCCGGGACAGAAGAGCAGTTCTTC | CASSRPGTEEQFF
TRBJ2-5 | NA | NA | TRBV7-2 | TGTGCCAGCAGCCAATATTGGGACTTGAAAAAAGAGACCCAGTACTTC | CASSQYWDLKKETQYF
TRBJ2-5 | TRBD2 | few | TRBV4-1 | TGCGCCAGCCCCCTGGCGGGACTACCAGAACAAAAACGGCAAGAGACCCAGTACTTC | CASPLAGLPEQKRQETQYF
TRBJ2-5 | TRBD2 | few | TRBV6-1 | TGTGCCAGCAGTTATGGGGGGGGAAAAGAGACCCAGTACTTC | CASSYGGGKETQYF
TRBJ2-5 | TRBD2 | NA | TRBV11-2 | TGTGCCAGCAGCTTAGATCGGGCGGGGGAGGTCGAGACCCAGTACTTC | CASSLDRAGEVETQYF
TRBJ2-7 | TRBD1 | NA | TRBV7-6 | TGTGCCAGCAGCTTAGGACAGGGAGCGTACGAGCAGTACTTC | CASSLGQGAYEQYF
TRBJ2-2 | NA | NA | TRBV5-4 | TGTGCCAGCAGCTCCGGAGCTGGGGCTGGAACCGGGGAGCTGTTTTTT | CASSSGAGAGTGELFF
TRBJ2-2 | TRBD1 | NA | TRBV4-1 | TGCGCCAGCAGCCAAGCCGGACAGGGGACCACCGGGGAGCTGTTTTTT | CASSQAGQGTTGELFF
TRBJ2-5 | TRBD2 | NA | TRBV9 | TGTGCCAGCAGCGTACGGGGGGGGCCTCAAGAGACCCAGTACTTC | CASSVRGGPQETQYF
TRBJ2-7 | TRBD2 | NA | TRBV2 | TGTGCCAGCAGCCAACTAGCGGGGCCCCTCGAGCAGTACTTC | CASSQLAGPLEQYF
TRBJ1-2 | NA | NA | TRBV19 | TGTGCCAGTAGTATTGTAGGAGTCAATGGCTACACCTTC | CASSIVGVNGYTF
TRBJ2-7 | TRBD1 | NA | TRBV10-3 | TGTGCCATCAGCCGGACAGGGGGCTACGAGCAGTACTTC | CAISRTGGYEQYF
TRBJ1-4 | TRBD1 | NA | TRBV15 | TGTGCCACCAGCCCAGAGGACAGGGCTTATGAAAAACTGTTTTTT | CATSPEDRAYEKLFF
TRBJ2-3 | TRBD2 | NA | TRBV30 | TGTGCCTGGGATGGGAGTAGCGGGGCGTTTGTAGATACGCAGTATTTT | CAWDGSSGAFVDTQYF
TRBJ2-5 | NA | few | TRBV28 | TGTGCCAGCAGCTTAGAGGAGGGGGCTAAAATGCAAGAGACCCAGTACTTC | CASSLEEGAKMQETQYF
TRBJ2-2 | NA | once | TRBV9 | TGTGCCAGCAGGGGGACACCGAACGCCGGGGAGCTGTTTTTT | CASRGTPNAGELFF
TRBJ1-6 | NA | once | TRBV12-1 | TGTGCCAGCAGCTTTGAAACAGTCAACTCACCCCTCCACTTT | CASSFETVNSPLHF
TRBJ2-3 | NA | NA | TRBV11-3 | TGTGCCAGCAGCTTAACAGCTAGCACAGATACGCAGTATTTT | CASSLTASTDTQYF
TRBJ1-5 | NA | NA | TRBV13 | TGTGCCAGCAGCTTAGGTCAGAATAGCAATCAGCCCCAGCATTTT | CASSLGQNSNQPQHF
TRBJ1-5 | NA | NA | TRBV7-9 | TGTGCCAGCAGCCCTAGAACCGGACAGTCCCGGAATCAGCCCCAGCATTTT | CASSPRTGQSRNQPQHF
TRBJ2-2 | TRBD2 | NA | TRBV18 | TGTGCCAGCTCACCGATGTCCGGACTAGCGCCCGGGGAGCTGTTTTTT | CASSPMSGLAPGELFF
TRBJ2-7 | NA | NA | TRBV27 | TGTGCCAGCAGTTTAATCGCAGGGACCTACGAGCAGTACTTC | CASSLIAGTYEQYF
TRBJ1-6 | TRBD1 | NA | TRBV15 | TGTGCCACCAGCAGATATTTTGTCGGGACAGGGAATTCACCCCTCCACTTT | CATSRYFVGTGNSPLHF